Listed below are T cell receptor beta chains from one sample, sequenced in a study of T cells in Graves' hyperthyroidism and ophthalmopathy. Via MiXCR, TCRdb re-called the multiplex PCR reads, giving one row per CDR3 protein. The table records around 700,000 distinct CDR3 sequences, about 17% of them present only once. Material: blood. The source is a woman aged 45-65 years with Graves' hyperthyroidism that later progressed to Graves' ophthalmopathy. The CDR3 runs from the conserved cysteine through the conserved F or W. A D gene is named only where the DNA matches it firmly. Size tells how often a clone was seen (once, few, many) or the class of an expanded clone, and some rows leave it out.

J gene,CDR3 length,D gene,V gene,clone size,CDR3 DNA,CDR3 protein
TRBJ2-3,16,-,TRBV7-9,many,TGTGCCAGCAGCTCTAGTCGGGGGAGCGGCACAGATACGCAGTATTTT,CASSSSRGSGTDTQYF
TRBJ2-3,15,TRBD2,TRBV7-9,-,TGTGCCAGCAGCGAACGGACTAGCGACGCGGATACGCAGTATTTT,CASSERTSDADTQYF
TRBJ1-2,15,TRBD1,TRBV7-2,-,TGTGCCAGCAGCCCGGACGCGACAGGGAACTATGGCTACACCTTC,CASSPDATGNYGYTF
TRBJ2-5,15,TRBD1,TRBV10-3,few,TGTGCCATCAGTGGGGACAGGCTCAAGGAGGAGACCCAGTACTTC,CAISGDRLKEETQYF
TRBJ1-1,16,TRBD1,TRBV3-1,many,TGTGCCAGCAGTTACCGAGGGACAGGGGGTAACACTGAAGCTTTCTTT,CASSYRGTGGNTEAFF
TRBJ2-1,11,-,TRBV6-1,-,TGTGCCAGCCCCCGCGGGGCTGAGCAGTTCTTC,CASPRGAEQFF
TRBJ2-1,14,-,TRBV20-1,many,TGCAGTGCTAGAGATTATGTCGGACGCAATGAGCAGTTCTTC,CSARDYVGRNEQFF
TRBJ1-1,16,-,TRBV15,few,TGTGCCACCAGCAGCGGACAAGACGAAAAGAACACTGAAGCTTTCTTT,CATSSGQDEKNTEAFF
TRBJ1-1,16,-,TRBV6-1,-,TGTGCCAGCAGTGAAATGACAGCCTACATGAACACTGAAGCTTTCTTT,CASSEMTAYMNTEAFF
TRBJ1-1,12,-,TRBV12-3/TRBV12-4,few,TGTGCCACCTTCGGAGGTGTCGGAGAAGCTTTCTTT,CATFGGVGEAFF
TRBJ1-3,16,-,TRBV15,-,TGTGCCACCAGCAGAGATCCGGTATCCTCTGGAAACACCATATATTTT,CATSRDPVSSGNTIYF
TRBJ1-5,15,TRBD1,TRBV20-1,-,TGCAGTGCAAGCCGGGCAGGGGGAAGCAATCAGCCCCAGCATTTT,CSASRAGGSNQPQHF
TRBJ1-2,14,-,TRBV7-9,-,TGTGCCAGCAGCTGGACAGCCTCCGCCTATGGCTACACCTTC,CASSWTASAYGYTF
TRBJ2-5,16,TRBD2,TRBV5-4,few,TGTGCCAGCAGCTTAGATGCGCGGGGGGGTTGGGAGACCCAGTACTTC,CASSLDARGGWETQYF
TRBJ1-2,12,-,TRBV12-3/TRBV12-4,-,TGTGCCAGCAGCCGGCATGAGGTTGGCTACACCTTC,CASSRHEVGYTF
TRBJ2-7,14,TRBD1,TRBV7-7,-,TGTGCTAGCAGCTTAGGTGGGACAGGAGGCGAGCAGTACTTC,CASSLGGTGGEQYF
TRBJ1-6,16,-,TRBV19,once,TGTGCCAGTAGCATGGACGGCATTCTTGGGACTTCACCCCTCCACTTT,CASSMDGILGTSPLHF
TRBJ2-5,14,-,TRBV7-2,many,TGTGCCAGCAGCTTAGACGGGAGATGGGAGACCCAGTACTTC,CASSLDGRWETQYF
TRBJ1-2,15,-,TRBV12-3/TRBV12-4,many,TGTGCCAGCAGTTCCGGGGGTCGAGGGCTCGGTGGCTACACCTTC,CASSSGGRGLGGYTF
TRBJ2-1,16,TRBD1,TRBV11-2,once,TGTGCCAGCAGCCCCTGGGGGACAGGGAGGGCGGATGAGCAGTTCTTC,CASSPWGTGRADEQFF
TRBJ2-5,16,TRBD2,TRBV11-2,many,TGTGCCAGCAGTTTTTGGGTAGCGGGGGGCCAAGAGACCCAGTACTTC,CASSFWVAGGQETQYF
TRBJ2-5,15,-,TRBV27,-,TGTGCCAGCGGTTACAGAAAAAGTCAAGAAGAGACCCAGTACTTC,CASGYRKSQEETQYF
TRBJ2-1,12,-,TRBV7-2,many,TGTGCCAGCAGCTTTCCCGGGAATGAGCAGTTCTTC,CASSFPGNEQFF
TRBJ2-7,15,-,TRBV6-5,-,TGTGCCAGCACTTATGGCCTAGAGGGGCTCTACGAGCAGTACTTC,CASTYGLEGLYEQYF
TRBJ1-1,11,-,TRBV29-1,few,TGCAGCGACCAAAGTAACACTGAAGCTTTCTTT,CSDQSNTEAFF
TRBJ2-5,14,TRBD2,TRBV7-2,-,TGTGCCAGCAGCTTGAGCGGGAGGGCAGAGACCCAGTACTTC,CASSLSGRAETQYF
TRBJ1-5,21,-,TRBV6-2/TRBV6-3,few,TGTGCCAGCAGTTCACTCCCCAGTACACACACAGAAGGTAATAGCAATCAGCCCCAGCATTTT,CASSSLPSTHTEGNSNQPQHF
TRBJ1-2,14,TRBD1,TRBV3-1,-,TGTGCCAGCAGCCTCCTGGGACAGGGACATGGCTACACCTTC,CASSLLGQGHGYTF
TRBJ2-1,16,TRBD1,TRBV7-9,-,TGTGCCAGCAGCTCCTACCGCGCTACAGGGGATGGGGAGCAGTTCTTC,CASSSYRATGDGEQFF
TRBJ1-2,15,TRBD1,TRBV12-3/TRBV12-4,-,TGTGCCAGCAGTCCACAGGACAGGGGTGGGGATGGCTACACCTTC,CASSPQDRGGDGYTF
TRBJ2-1,15,-,TRBV14,many,TGTGCCAGCAGCCACACATCGGACGGATACAATGAGCAGTTCTTC,CASSHTSDGYNEQFF
TRBJ2-7,14,-,TRBV9,many,TGTGCCAGCAGCGTAGACGGTTTTTTGGGCGAGCAGTACTTC,CASSVDGFLGEQYF
TRBJ2-5,14,TRBD1,TRBV2,-,TGTGCCAGCAGTGCTCAGACAGGGGGTGAGACCCAGTACTTC,CASSAQTGGETQYF
TRBJ2-2,13,-,TRBV6-5,-,TGTGCCAGCAGTTACTTTAACACCGGGGAGCTGTTTTTT,CASSYFNTGELFF
TRBJ2-7,14,-,TRBV20-1,many,TGCAGTGCACGTACAGGGCTAAGCTCCTACGAGCAGTACTTC,CSARTGLSSYEQYF
TRBJ1-1,13,-,TRBV2,-,TGTGCCAGCAGCTGGTGGGGCGAGACTGAAGCTTTCTTT,CASSWWGETEAFF
TRBJ1-5,15,TRBD1,TRBV20-1,-,TGCAGTGCATGGACAGGGGAGAATAGCAATCAGCCCCAGCATTTT,CSAWTGENSNQPQHF
TRBJ1-1,16,TRBD1,TRBV7-8,many,TGTGCCAGCAGCCACAGGGGGGGGGGTCCGAACACTGAAGCTTTCTTT,CASSHRGGGPNTEAFF
TRBJ2-5,14,-,TRBV15,-,TGTGCCACCAGCAGAACAGGTTTCCAAGAGACCCAGTACTTC,CATSRTGFQETQYF
TRBJ2-3,14,-,TRBV10-3,-,TGTGCCAGCGCGTCAGGGCGGACCACAGATACGCAGTATTTT,CASASGRTTDTQYF
TRBJ2-3,14,-,TRBV6-5,many,TGTGCCAGCAGTTACGGGGGCAGCACAGATACGCAGTATTTT,CASSYGGSTDTQYF
TRBJ2-5,13,TRBD1,TRBV12-3/TRBV12-4,few,TGTGCCAGCAGTTCCTCAGGGGGAGAGACCCAGTACTTC,CASSSSGGETQYF